One and the same sample provided the 3 T cell receptor beta chains below, sequenced in a study of cytomegalovirus exposure and HLA in healthy donors. 60 Vbeta and 13 Jbeta primers were used in PCR. The table came from immunoSEQ multiplex PCR; TCRdb's copy has only in-frame clones and leaves some out. The sample contains about 140,000 clones, more than 65% of which appear only once. The sample consisted of PBMCs. Source of these receptors: a woman between 25 and 40 years old in good health and CMV-seronegative.

The chain links TRBV28 to TRBJ1-3; no definite D call. This CDR3 has 14 amino acids. The V gene lost 3 bases and the J gene lost 3 bases, with 9 bases spanning the gap. Germline CDR1 and CDR2: MDHEN and SYDVKM. CDR3 in DNA: TGTGCCAGCAGTTTTCTGGCCGTTGGAAACACCATATATTTT. It yields the protein CASSFLAVGNTIYF.

The rearrangement uses TRBV19 and TRBJ1-1; 7 positions match TRBD1. V dropped 4 bases and J dropped 5; count of bases not matched to a gene: 4. Germline V lookup: CDR1 LNHDA, CDR2 SQIVND (reference sequence). The CDR3 sequence is 13 residues long. This CDR3 reads CASSRDRRTEAFF. For the CDR3, the DNA is TGTGCCAGTAGTAGGGACAGAAGGACTGAAGCTTTCTTT.

This chain joins TRBV6-5 and TRBJ1-5, with a tentative D call TRBD1 (6 bases). The V and J ends lost 6 bases and 2 bases respectively, with 14 bases between them. The germline V gene encodes CDR1 MNHEY and CDR2 SVGAGI. The CDR3 contains 15 residues. CDR3 region: CASSTTGSGNQPQHF. The CDR3 DNA is TGTGCCAGCAGCACTACAGGGTCGGGCAATCAGCCCCAGCATTTT.